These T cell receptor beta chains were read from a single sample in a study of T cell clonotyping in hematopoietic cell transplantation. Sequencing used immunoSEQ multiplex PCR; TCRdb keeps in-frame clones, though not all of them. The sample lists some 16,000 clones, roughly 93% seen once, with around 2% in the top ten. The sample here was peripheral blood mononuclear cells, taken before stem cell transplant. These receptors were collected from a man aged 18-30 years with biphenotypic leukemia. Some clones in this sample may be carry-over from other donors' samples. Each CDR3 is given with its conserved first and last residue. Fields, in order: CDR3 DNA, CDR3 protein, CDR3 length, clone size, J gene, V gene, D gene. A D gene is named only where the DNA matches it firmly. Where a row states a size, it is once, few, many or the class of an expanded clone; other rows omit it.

CDR3 DNA: TGTGCCAGTTTTACAGGGGGCGAAGCTTTCTTT; CDR3 protein: CASFTGGEAFF; CDR3 length: 11; clone size: -; J gene: TRBJ1-1; V gene: TRBV19; D gene: TRBD1
CDR3 DNA: TGTGCCTGGGGGACAAAAGGGGATACGCAGTATTTT; CDR3 protein: CAWGTKGDTQYF; CDR3 length: 12; clone size: -; J gene: TRBJ2-3; V gene: TRBV30; D gene: -
CDR3 DNA: TGTGCCAGCAGCCCGCGCAGGGGCGCCTTAGACTACGAGCAGTACTTC; CDR3 protein: CASSPRRGALDYEQYF; CDR3 length: 16; clone size: -; J gene: TRBJ2-7; V gene: TRBV5-8; D gene: -
CDR3 DNA: TGTGCCAGCGGGGTGGGGCAGGGCTATGGCTACACCTTC; CDR3 protein: CASGVGQGYGYTF; CDR3 length: 13; clone size: -; J gene: TRBJ1-2; V gene: TRBV5-6; D gene: -
CDR3 DNA: TGCAGCGTTCCACAGACGAGGGCTGACTATGGCTACACCTTC; CDR3 protein: CSVPQTRADYGYTF; CDR3 length: 14; clone size: -; J gene: TRBJ1-2; V gene: TRBV29-1; D gene: -
CDR3 DNA: TGTGCCAGTAGTATTAACGGGGGCGCGGGGACCCAGTACTTC; CDR3 protein: CASSINGGAGTQYF; CDR3 length: 14; clone size: -; J gene: TRBJ2-5; V gene: TRBV19; D gene: -
CDR3 DNA: TGTGCCTGGAGCGACGGGGGAGGGGCCCAGTACTTC; CDR3 protein: CAWSDGGGAQYF; CDR3 length: 12; clone size: once; J gene: TRBJ2-5; V gene: TRBV30; D gene: TRBD2
CDR3 DNA: TGTGCCAGCAGAGGGGGGCCGGATACGCAGTATTTT; CDR3 protein: CASRGGPDTQYF; CDR3 length: 12; clone size: -; J gene: TRBJ2-3; V gene: TRBV6-5; D gene: -
CDR3 DNA: TGTGCCAGCAGCCGTGTGCCACATGAAGCTTTCTTT; CDR3 protein: CASSRVPHEAFF; CDR3 length: 12; clone size: -; J gene: TRBJ1-1; V gene: TRBV5-6; D gene: -
CDR3 DNA: TGTGCCAGCAGCTTCGGGCGAGGCTCGGGAGCTTTCTTT; CDR3 protein: CASSFGRGSGAFF; CDR3 length: 13; clone size: -; J gene: TRBJ1-1; V gene: TRBV5-6; D gene: -
CDR3 DNA: TGTGCCAGCAGCTTAGGGGACCGGGTTTGGCGAGCTTTCTTT; CDR3 protein: CASSLGDRVWRAFF; CDR3 length: 14; clone size: -; J gene: TRBJ1-1; V gene: TRBV7-9; D gene: -
CDR3 DNA: TGTGCCAGCAGTTTGACAGGGGAAAGGGCTTTCTTT; CDR3 protein: CASSLTGERAFF; CDR3 length: 12; clone size: -; J gene: TRBJ1-1; V gene: TRBV5-6; D gene: TRBD1
CDR3 DNA: TGTGCCAGCAGCGCGGGTCCAGGGGCGGCTTTCTTT; CDR3 protein: CASSAGPGAAFF; CDR3 length: 12; clone size: -; J gene: TRBJ1-1; V gene: TRBV6-5; D gene: -
CDR3 DNA: TGTGCCAGCAGCTTACGCCTAGCGAATAGGGAGACCCAGTACTTC; CDR3 protein: CASSLRLANRETQYF; CDR3 length: 15; clone size: -; J gene: TRBJ2-5; V gene: TRBV7-2; D gene: -
CDR3 DNA: TGTGCCAGCAGCTTTGGGGCAGGGGACTATGGCTCTGGCTACACCTTC; CDR3 protein: CASSFGAGDYGSGYTF; CDR3 length: 16; clone size: -; J gene: TRBJ1-2; V gene: TRBV5-6; D gene: -
CDR3 DNA: TGCGCCAGCAGCCAAGAGAGGGACAGGGGGATCTATGAAAAACTGTTTTTT; CDR3 protein: CASSQERDRGIYEKLFF; CDR3 length: 17; clone size: -; J gene: TRBJ1-4; V gene: TRBV4-3; D gene: TRBD1
CDR3 DNA: TGTGCCTGGAGGGGACATTACGGCACTGAAGCTTTCTTT; CDR3 protein: CAWRGHYGTEAFF; CDR3 length: 13; clone size: -; J gene: TRBJ1-1; V gene: TRBV30; D gene: -
CDR3 DNA: TGTGCCAGCAGCGGGGGGAAGAACTATGGCTACACCTTC; CDR3 protein: CASSGGKNYGYTF; CDR3 length: 13; clone size: -; J gene: TRBJ1-2; V gene: TRBV9; D gene: -
CDR3 DNA: TGTGCCAGCAGTGCCGGGACGGCCTATGAAAAACTGTTTTTT; CDR3 protein: CASSAGTAYEKLFF; CDR3 length: 14; clone size: -; J gene: TRBJ1-4; V gene: TRBV6-5; D gene: -
CDR3 DNA: TGCAGCGTTGCGTCAGGCAATCAGCCCCAGCATTTT; CDR3 protein: CSVASGNQPQHF; CDR3 length: 12; clone size: -; J gene: TRBJ1-5; V gene: TRBV29-1; D gene: -
CDR3 DNA: TGTGCCAGCAGTAGGGACAGGGGGCAATCACCCCTCCACTTT; CDR3 protein: CASSRDRGQSPLHF; CDR3 length: 14; clone size: -; J gene: TRBJ1-6; V gene: TRBV6-6; D gene: TRBD1
CDR3 DNA: TGTGCCAGCAGCGAAAGGGACAGGGTTACCTACGAGCAGTACTTC; CDR3 protein: CASSERDRVTYEQYF; CDR3 length: 15; clone size: once; J gene: TRBJ2-7; V gene: TRBV21-1; D gene: -
CDR3 DNA: TGCAGCACCTTGGGGGGGCGGAACACTGAAGCTTTCTTT; CDR3 protein: CSTLGGRNTEAFF; CDR3 length: 13; clone size: -; J gene: TRBJ1-1; V gene: TRBV29-1; D gene: -
CDR3 DNA: TGTGCCAGCAGCTTTCTTAGCGGGCCACCCCGCTACGAGCAGTACTTC; CDR3 protein: CASSFLSGPPRYEQYF; CDR3 length: 16; clone size: -; J gene: TRBJ2-7; V gene: TRBV5-6; D gene: TRBD2
CDR3 DNA: TGTGCCAGCAGCTTAGATGTTAGCGGCGGGAGTTACGAGCAGTACTTC; CDR3 protein: CASSLDVSGGSYEQYF; CDR3 length: 16; clone size: -; J gene: TRBJ2-7; V gene: TRBV11-2; D gene: TRBD2
CDR3 DNA: TGTGCCAGCAATCGTGTGGCAACCGGGGAGCTGTTTTTT; CDR3 protein: CASNRVATGELFF; CDR3 length: 13; clone size: once; J gene: TRBJ2-2; V gene: TRBV2; D gene: -
CDR3 DNA: TGTGCCTGGAGCCCAGGGGGGCTCTACGAGCAGTACTTC; CDR3 protein: CAWSPGGLYEQYF; CDR3 length: 13; clone size: -; J gene: TRBJ2-7; V gene: TRBV30; D gene: -
CDR3 DNA: TGCAGCGTTGATGGAGGGACAGGCCTAGAAGCTTTCTTT; CDR3 protein: CSVDGGTGLEAFF; CDR3 length: 13; clone size: -; J gene: TRBJ1-1; V gene: TRBV29-1; D gene: TRBD1
CDR3 DNA: TGTGCCAGCAGCGTAGGGGGGGGACAGACCTACGAGCAGTACTTC; CDR3 protein: CASSVGGGQTYEQYF; CDR3 length: 15; clone size: -; J gene: TRBJ2-7; V gene: TRBV9; D gene: -
CDR3 DNA: TGCAGCTACCGCCGGGACAGGGAGGTCGATGGCTACACCTTC; CDR3 protein: CSYRRDREVDGYTF; CDR3 length: 14; clone size: -; J gene: TRBJ1-2; V gene: TRBV29-1; D gene: TRBD1
CDR3 DNA: TGTGCCAGCTCCGGGACAGGGTCCTACGAGCAGTACTTC; CDR3 protein: CASSGTGSYEQYF; CDR3 length: 13; clone size: few; J gene: TRBJ2-7; V gene: TRBV27; D gene: TRBD1
CDR3 DNA: TGTGCCAGCAGCTTGGCCGGAGGGGTGAATCAGCCCCAGCATTTT; CDR3 protein: CASSLAGGVNQPQHF; CDR3 length: 15; clone size: -; J gene: TRBJ1-5; V gene: TRBV5-6; D gene: -
CDR3 DNA: TGCGCCAGCAGCGGCGTTGTGGGGGAGACCCAGTACTTC; CDR3 protein: CASSGVVGETQYF; CDR3 length: 13; clone size: -; J gene: TRBJ2-5; V gene: TRBV5-1; D gene: -
CDR3 DNA: TGTGCCAGCAGTTTATATACAGGGGGGAATTCACCCCTCCACTTT; CDR3 protein: CASSLYTGGNSPLHF; CDR3 length: 15; clone size: -; J gene: TRBJ1-6; V gene: TRBV27; D gene: TRBD1
CDR3 DNA: TGTGCCAGCAGCTTAGCCCGGGACAGGCCCCAGCATTTT; CDR3 protein: CASSLARDRPQHF; CDR3 length: 13; clone size: -; J gene: TRBJ1-5; V gene: TRBV11-2; D gene: TRBD1
CDR3 DNA: TGTGCCAGCAGCGTCCAGGGAGGTAGCAATCAGCCCCAGCATTTT; CDR3 protein: CASSVQGGSNQPQHF; CDR3 length: 15; clone size: -; J gene: TRBJ1-5; V gene: TRBV9; D gene: -
CDR3 DNA: TGTGCCAGCAGTTACGCGGGGTTCAACGAGCAGTACTTC; CDR3 protein: CASSYAGFNEQYF; CDR3 length: 13; clone size: -; J gene: TRBJ2-7; V gene: TRBV6-5; D gene: -
CDR3 DNA: TGTGCCAGCAGTTACATAAGCGGCCCTCAGTACTTC; CDR3 protein: CASSYISGPQYF; CDR3 length: 12; clone size: -; J gene: TRBJ2-5; V gene: TRBV6-6; D gene: -
CDR3 DNA: TGTGCCAGCAGCCCGCTCGGGGGGAACACTGAAGCTTTCTTT; CDR3 protein: CASSPLGGNTEAFF; CDR3 length: 14; clone size: -; J gene: TRBJ1-1; V gene: TRBV7-2; D gene: -
CDR3 DNA: TGTGCCAGCAGCTTAGCGCCGGCGGATTCACCCCTCCACTTT; CDR3 protein: CASSLAPADSPLHF; CDR3 length: 14; clone size: -; J gene: TRBJ1-6; V gene: TRBV7-9; D gene: -
CDR3 DNA: TGTGCCAGCAGCTTAAAGGGACAGGGGGACTACACCTTC; CDR3 protein: CASSLKGQGDYTF; CDR3 length: 13; clone size: once; J gene: TRBJ1-2; V gene: TRBV11-2; D gene: TRBD1
CDR3 DNA: TGTGCCAGCAGTTACTCCGAGACAGGGCACTACGAGCAGTACTTC; CDR3 protein: CASSYSETGHYEQYF; CDR3 length: 15; clone size: -; J gene: TRBJ2-7; V gene: TRBV6-5; D gene: TRBD1
CDR3 DNA: TGTGCCAGCAGGGTACAGGGTGGGGAGACCCAGTACTTC; CDR3 protein: CASRVQGGETQYF; CDR3 length: 13; clone size: -; J gene: TRBJ2-5; V gene: TRBV28; D gene: -
CDR3 DNA: TGTGCCAGCAGCCCTGAGGGGGGATGGAATGAGCAGTTCTTC; CDR3 protein: CASSPEGGWNEQFF; CDR3 length: 14; clone size: -; J gene: TRBJ2-1; V gene: TRBV9; D gene: -
CDR3 DNA: TGTGCCAGCAGTTATGGGAGAAGCACTGAAGCTTTCTTT; CDR3 protein: CASSYGRSTEAFF; CDR3 length: 13; clone size: once; J gene: TRBJ1-1; V gene: TRBV6-5; D gene: -
CDR3 DNA: TGTGCCTGGAAAGTCCTAGCCAAAAACATTCAGTACTTC; CDR3 protein: CAWKVLAKNIQYF; CDR3 length: 13; clone size: -; J gene: TRBJ2-4; V gene: TRBV30; D gene: -
CDR3 DNA: TGCGCCAGCAGCTTGGATGGCGGGGGGGCTGACACCGGGGAGCTGTTTTTT; CDR3 protein: CASSLDGGGADTGELFF; CDR3 length: 17; clone size: -; J gene: TRBJ2-2; V gene: TRBV5-1; D gene: TRBD2
CDR3 DNA: TGTGCCAGTAGTATCGACAGGCCAAATGAGCAGTTCTTC; CDR3 protein: CASSIDRPNEQFF; CDR3 length: 13; clone size: -; J gene: TRBJ2-1; V gene: TRBV19; D gene: -
CDR3 DNA: TGTGCCAGCAGGTTACACATGAACACTGAAGCTTTCTTT; CDR3 protein: CASRLHMNTEAFF; CDR3 length: 13; clone size: -; J gene: TRBJ1-1; V gene: TRBV5-6; D gene: -
CDR3 DNA: TGTGCCTGGAGTTCCGGGGGGGGCCGGAGGGAGACCCAGTACTTC; CDR3 protein: CAWSSGGGRRETQYF; CDR3 length: 15; clone size: -; J gene: TRBJ2-5; V gene: TRBV30; D gene: TRBD2
CDR3 DNA: TGCAGCGTTACCCCCGGGCGTAATCAGCCCCAGCATTTT; CDR3 protein: CSVTPGRNQPQHF; CDR3 length: 13; clone size: -; J gene: TRBJ1-5; V gene: TRBV29-1; D gene: -